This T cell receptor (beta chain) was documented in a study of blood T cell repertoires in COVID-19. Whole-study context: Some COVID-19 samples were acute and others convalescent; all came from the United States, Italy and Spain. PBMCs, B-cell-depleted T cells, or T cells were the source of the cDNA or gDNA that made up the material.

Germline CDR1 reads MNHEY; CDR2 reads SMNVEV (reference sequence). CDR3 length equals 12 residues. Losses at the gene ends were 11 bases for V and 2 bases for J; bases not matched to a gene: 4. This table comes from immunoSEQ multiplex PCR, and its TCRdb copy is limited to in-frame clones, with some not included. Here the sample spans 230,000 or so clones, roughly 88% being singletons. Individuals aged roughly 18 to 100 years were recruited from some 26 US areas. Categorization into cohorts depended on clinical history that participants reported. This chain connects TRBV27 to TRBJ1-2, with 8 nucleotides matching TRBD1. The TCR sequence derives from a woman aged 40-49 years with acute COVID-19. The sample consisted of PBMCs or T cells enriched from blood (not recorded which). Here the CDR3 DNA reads TGTGCCGCAGGGGGCCCGAACTATGGCTACACCTTC. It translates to CAAGGPNYGYTF.